The clone carrying this TCR beta chain has a count of ten or more. Its antigen is not identified. The germline V gene has CDR1 SSHAT and CDR2 FNYEAQ (reference sequence). The CDR3 is 19 amino acids. The V gene end was trimmed by 0 bases and the J gene end by 2 bases; junction bases not matched to a gene: 10. All patients were treatment-naive before thyroid surgery. This sample is drawn from a study of metastatic and nonmetastatic thyroid tumors. Study context: Malignant thyroid and benign thyroid patients provided blood and tumor or nodule tissue whose repertoires were compared. Study-level findings and limits: According to reports, the diversity of TCR beta was significantly higher in malignant thyroid tumors than in benign nodules, and this held in both blood and tumor samples.

Authors' processing steps: CDR3 differences across clinicopathological groups were used to build a distant-metastasis classifier for papillary thyroid cancer. Using MiXCR, TCRdb reanalyzed the PCR reads. The V and J calls shown here were made by TCRdb, not taken from the authors' results. The repertoire consists of some 21,000 clones, with 20% occurring once and the leading ten covering over 25%. The receptor was derived from a female donor with papillary thyroid cancer or a benign thyroid nodule (not recorded which). Some clones in this sample may be carry-over from other donors' samples. This chain connects TRBV7-7 to TRBJ2-6; 7 nucleotides match TRBD1. The sample taken for sequencing was blood. The CDR3 reads CASSLARQGGNAGANVLTF. The CDR3 DNA is TGTGCCAGCAGCTTAGCCCGACAGGGTGGAAATGCTGGGGCCAACGTCCTGACTTTC. Variable domain in full (rest from reference TRBV7-7 and TRBJ2-6): GAGVSQSPRYKVTKRGQDVTLRCDPISSHATLYWYQQALGQGPEFLTYFNYEAQPDKSGLPSDRFSAERPEGSISTLTIQRTEQRDSAMYRCASSLARQGGNAGANVLTFGAGSRLTVL.